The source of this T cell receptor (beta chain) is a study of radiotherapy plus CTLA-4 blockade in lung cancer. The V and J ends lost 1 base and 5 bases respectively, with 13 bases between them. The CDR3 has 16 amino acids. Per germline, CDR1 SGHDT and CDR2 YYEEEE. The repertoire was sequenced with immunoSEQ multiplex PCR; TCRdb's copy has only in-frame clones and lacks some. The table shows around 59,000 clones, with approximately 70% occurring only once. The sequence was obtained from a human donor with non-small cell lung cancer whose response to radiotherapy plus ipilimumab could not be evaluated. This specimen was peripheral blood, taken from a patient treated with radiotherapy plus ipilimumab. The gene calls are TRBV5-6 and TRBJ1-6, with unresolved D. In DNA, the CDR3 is TGTGCCAGCAGCTTGATCTGGAAACGGGATAATTCACCCCTCCACTTT. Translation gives CASSLIWKRDNSPLHF. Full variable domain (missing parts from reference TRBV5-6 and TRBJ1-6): DAGVTQSPTHLIKTRGQQVTLRCSPKSGHDTVSWYQQALGQGPQFIFQYYEEEERQRGNFPDRFSGHQFPNYSSELNVNALLLGDSALYLCASSLIWKRDNSPLHFGNGTRLTVT.